The 12 T cell receptor beta chains below come from one sample, sequenced in a study of cytomegalovirus exposure and HLA in healthy donors. Only in-frame clones appear in the TCRdb table, and some are missing; sequencing was by immunoSEQ multiplex PCR. Among about 86,000 clones listed, more than 85% were seen once. The sample comprised PBMCs. The receptors come from a man between 18 and 35 years old in good health and CMV-seronegative.

This chain uses TRBV7-3 with TRBJ1-2; 7 bases align to TRBD1. The length of the CDR3 is 16 residues. The germline V gene has CDR1 SGHTA and CDR2 FQGTGA. J gave up 0 bases and V 5 bases, and 9 bases lay outside the gene matches. The CDR3 reads CASSPGGTATNYGYTF. DNA of the CDR3: TGTGCCAGCAGCCCGGGCGGGACAGCTACTAACTATGGCTACACCTTC.

The chain joins TRBV7-6 to TRBJ2-7; 7 positions match TRBD1. The CDR3 is 14 residues long. The germline V gene encodes CDR1 SGHVS and CDR2 FNYEAQ. The J segment lost 0 bases and the V segment lost 6 bases, leaving 5 bases of the junction unmatched. DNA of the CDR3: TGTGCCAGCAGGACGGGACAGTCCTCCTACGAGCAGTACTTC. Its protein product is CASRTGQSSYEQYF.

The rearrangement uses TRBV2 and TRBJ2-7, with D perhaps matching TRBD2 (6 bases). The CDR3 consists of 14 residues. V shed 7 bases and J shed 2 bases, with 15 bases lying between them. From germline, CDR1 is SNHLY and CDR2 FYNNEI. This chain's CDR3 is CASNRDFQAYEQYF. In nucleotides, the CDR3 is TGTGCCAGCAACCGGGACTTTCAGGCCTACGAGCAGTACTTC.

The V call is TRBV7-9, the J call TRBJ2-1; 8 bases agree with TRBD2. Germline CDR1 is SEHNR and CDR2 is FQNEAQ (reference sequence). The V gene end was trimmed by 3 bases and the J gene end by 0 bases; junction bases not matched to a gene: 1. The CDR3 contains 15 residues. DNA for the CDR3: TGTGCCAGCAGCTTTGCGGGAGGCTCCTACAATGAGCAGTTCTTC. This sequence encodes CASSFAGGSYNEQFF.

The chain joins TRBV6-5 to TRBJ2-2; D is possibly TRBD1 (5 bases). The V end was cut by 0 bases, the J end by 2 bases, with 10 bases between. The CDR3 is 16 residues long. From germline, CDR1 is MNHEY and CDR2 SVGAGI. CDR3 residues: CASSYSSQGNTGELFF. The CDR3 coding sequence is TGTGCCAGCAGTTACTCGTCCCAGGGTAACACCGGGGAGCTGTTTTTT.

The rearrangement joins TRBV4-1 to TRBJ1-2; 10 bases line up with TRBD1. Germline V CDR1 and CDR2: MGHRA, YSYEKL. Trimming cost V 3 bases and J 3 bases; bases outside gene matches: 10. This CDR3 has 17 residues. CDR3 bases: TGCGCCAGCAGCCACCTACCGGGACAGGGGCCAGACTATGGCTACACCTTC. It specifies CASSHLPGQGPDYGYTF.

The gene calls are TRBV11-3 and TRBJ2-1; 10 bases line up with TRBD2. Losses at the gene ends were 4 bases for V and 4 bases for J; bases not matched to a gene: 7. CDR1 is SGHNT and CDR2 is YENEEA in the germline V gene. This CDR3 is 16 amino acids long. The CDR3 DNA reads as TGTGCCAGCAGCTGGACGACTAGCGGGCGATACAATGAGCAGTTCTTC. Translation: CASSWTTSGRYNEQFF.

The chain carries TRBV7-9 and TRBJ2-2, with D uncertain. With 3 bases removed from V and 1 base from J, the gap between germline ends came to 6 bases. This CDR3 has 14 residues. In germline, CDR1 is SEHNR, CDR2 FQNEAQ (reference sequence). DNA for the CDR3: TGTGCCAGCAGCTTTTCCAAGAACACCGGGGAGCTGTTTTTT. It specifies CASSFSKNTGELFF.

The rearrangement uses TRBV10-3 and TRBJ1-2; D unresolved. Trimming pared 3 bases from V and 8 bases from J, leaving 10 bases between. The length of the CDR3 is 12 residues. Per the germline V gene, CDR1 is ENHRY and CDR2 is SYGVKD. In DNA form, the CDR3 reads TGTGCCATCAGTGATCACAGTGCCGGCTACACCTTC. As protein: CAISDHSAGYTF.

The chain links TRBV6-5 to TRBJ1-2; D gene uncertain. The germline gives CDR1 MNHEY, CDR2 SVGAGI. The CDR3 extends over 14 amino acids. Trimming took 5 bases from V and 0 from J, leaving 10 bases between them. CDR3 amino acids: CASSVQFSNYGYTF. CDR3 coding DNA: TGTGCCAGCAGTGTACAGTTTTCTAACTATGGCTACACCTTC.

The rearrangement uses TRBV27 and TRBJ1-1; 10 bases agree with TRBD1. The V gene end was trimmed by 5 bases and the J gene end by 4 bases; junction bases not matched to a gene: 7. This CDR3 region has 15 residues. Germline CDR1 reads MNHEY; CDR2 reads SMNVEV (reference sequence). DNA for the CDR3: TGTGCCAGCAGTCAGGGACAGGGGTGGGCCACTGAAGCTTTCTTT. The encoded protein is CASSQGQGWATEAFF.

Only a few counts were recorded for this clone. The chain is built from TRBV7-2 and TRBJ1-5; D might be TRBD1 (5 bases). The CDR3 spans 12 residues. Trimming cost V 4 bases and J 14 bases, with 15 bases left between them. Germline V gives CDR1 SGHTA, CDR2 FQGNSA. CDR3 sequence reads: CASSYTGQGKHF. The DNA of the CDR3 is TGTGCCAGCAGCTATACCGGCCAGGGTAAGCATTTT.